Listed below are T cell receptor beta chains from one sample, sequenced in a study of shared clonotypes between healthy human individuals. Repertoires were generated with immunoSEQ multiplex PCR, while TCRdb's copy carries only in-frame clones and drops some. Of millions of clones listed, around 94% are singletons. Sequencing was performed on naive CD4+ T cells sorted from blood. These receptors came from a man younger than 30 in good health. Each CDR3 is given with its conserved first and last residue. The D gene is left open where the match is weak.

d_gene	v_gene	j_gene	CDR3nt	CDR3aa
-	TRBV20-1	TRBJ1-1	TGCAGTGCCGAGTTGAACACTGAAGCTTTCTTT	CSAELNTEAFF
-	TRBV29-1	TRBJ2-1	TGCAGCGTTGGGTCAGGGATAGGCTACAATGGGCAGTTCTTC	CSVGSGIGYNGQFF
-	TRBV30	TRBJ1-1	TGTGCCTGGAGTGTGGGGGTGGACACTGAAGCTTTCTTT	CAWSVGVDTEAFF
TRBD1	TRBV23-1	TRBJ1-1	TGCGCCAGCAGTCAATCGGCTGGGACAGGGGACACTGAAGCTTTCTTT	CASSQSAGTGDTEAFF
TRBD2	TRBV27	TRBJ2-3	TGTGCCAGCAGTTTAGCGGGGGGGTCGGTTTGGACAGATACGCAGTATTTT	CASSLAGGSVWTDTQYF
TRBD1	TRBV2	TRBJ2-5	TGTGCCAGCAGTGGGCCAGGGGGCCGCCAAGAGACCCAGTACTTC	CASSGPGGRQETQYF
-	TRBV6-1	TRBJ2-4	TGTGCCAGCAGTGAAGACAGGGAGAAAAACATTCAGTACTTC	CASSEDREKNIQYF
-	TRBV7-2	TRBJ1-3	TGTGCCAGCAGCCCGGTCGGGGGTGGAGGAAACACCATATATTTT	CASSPVGGGGNTIYF
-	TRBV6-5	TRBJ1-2	TGTGCCAGCAGTTCCTCGGGGGCTATCTATGGCTACACCTTC	CASSSSGAIYGYTF
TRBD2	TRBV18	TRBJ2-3	TGTGCCAGCTCACCACCAGCGGGAACAGATACGCAGTATTTT	CASSPPAGTDTQYF
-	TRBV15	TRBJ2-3	TGTGCCACCCAAAGGGGGGCAGGGACAGATACGCAGTATTTT	CATQRGAGTDTQYF
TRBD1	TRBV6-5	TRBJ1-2	TGTGCCAGCCTAACCAGGGGGGGTGGCTACACCTTC	CASLTRGGGYTF
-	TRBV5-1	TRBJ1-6	TGCGCCAGCAGCTTGGAGGGAGGGAATTCACCCCTCCACTTT	CASSLEGGNSPLHF
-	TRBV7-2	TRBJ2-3	TGTGCCAGCAGACTAGGGGACTCTAGCACAGATACGCAGTATTTT	CASRLGDSSTDTQYF
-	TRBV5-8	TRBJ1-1	TGTGCCAGCAGCCCCGGCGGGTGGGAAGCTTTCTTT	CASSPGGWEAFF